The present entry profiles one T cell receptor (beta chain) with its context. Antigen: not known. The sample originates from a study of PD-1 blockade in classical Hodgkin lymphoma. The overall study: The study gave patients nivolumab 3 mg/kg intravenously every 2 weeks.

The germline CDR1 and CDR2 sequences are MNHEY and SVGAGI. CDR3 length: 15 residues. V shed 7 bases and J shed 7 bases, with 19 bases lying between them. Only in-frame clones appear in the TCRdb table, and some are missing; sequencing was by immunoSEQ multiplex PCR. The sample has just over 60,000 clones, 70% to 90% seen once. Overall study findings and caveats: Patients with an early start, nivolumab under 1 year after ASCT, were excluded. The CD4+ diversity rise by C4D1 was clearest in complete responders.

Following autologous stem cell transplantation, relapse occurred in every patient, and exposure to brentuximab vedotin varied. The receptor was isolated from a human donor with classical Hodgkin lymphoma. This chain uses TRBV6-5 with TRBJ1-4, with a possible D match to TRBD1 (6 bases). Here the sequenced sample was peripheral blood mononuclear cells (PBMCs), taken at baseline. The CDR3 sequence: CASTPRTGASEKLFF. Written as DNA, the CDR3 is TGTGCCAGCACCCCGCGAACGGGGGCGAGTGAAAAACTGTTTTTT.